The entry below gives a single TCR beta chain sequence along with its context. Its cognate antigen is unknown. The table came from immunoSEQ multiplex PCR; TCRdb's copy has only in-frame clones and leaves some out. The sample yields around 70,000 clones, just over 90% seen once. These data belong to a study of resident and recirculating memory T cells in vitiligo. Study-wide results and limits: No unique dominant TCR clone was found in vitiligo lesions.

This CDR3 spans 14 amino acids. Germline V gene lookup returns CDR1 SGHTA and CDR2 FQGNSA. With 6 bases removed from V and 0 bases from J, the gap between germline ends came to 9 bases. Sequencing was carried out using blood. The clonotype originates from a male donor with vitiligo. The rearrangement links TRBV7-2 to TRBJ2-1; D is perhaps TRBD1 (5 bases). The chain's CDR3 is CASSRGSSYNEQFF. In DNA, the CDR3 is TGTGCCAGCAGTAGGGGTAGCTCCTACAATGAGCAGTTCTTC. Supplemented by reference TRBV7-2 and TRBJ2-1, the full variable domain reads GAGVSQSPSNKVTEKGKDVELRCDPISGHTALYWYRQSLGQGLEFLIYFQGNSAPDKSGLPSDRFSAERTGGSVSTLTIQRTQQEDSAVYLCASSRGSSYNEQFFGPGTRLTVL.